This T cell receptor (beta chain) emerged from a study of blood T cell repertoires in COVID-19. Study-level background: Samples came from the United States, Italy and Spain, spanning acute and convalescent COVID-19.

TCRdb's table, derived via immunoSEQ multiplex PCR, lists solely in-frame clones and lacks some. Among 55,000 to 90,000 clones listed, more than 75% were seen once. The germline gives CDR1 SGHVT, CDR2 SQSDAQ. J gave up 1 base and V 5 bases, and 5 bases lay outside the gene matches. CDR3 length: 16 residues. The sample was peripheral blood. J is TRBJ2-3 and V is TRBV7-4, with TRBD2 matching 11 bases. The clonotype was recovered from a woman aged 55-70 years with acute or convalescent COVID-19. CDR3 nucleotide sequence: TGTGCCAGCAGCGCGTATAGCGGGGGGGGCACAGATACGCAGTATTTT. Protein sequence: CASSAYSGGGTDTQYF.